This T cell receptor (beta chain) is from a study of beta chain features in type 1 diabetes. Every isolated RNA sample was fully reverse transcribed, so sequencing captured expressed TCRB transcripts. Libraries were prepared by immunoSEQ multiplex PCR; TCRdb keeps only in-frame clonotypes and omits some of them. The sample includes fewer than 18,000 clones, around 69% of them seen just once. In this sample, this clone turned up once. Its antigen is unidentified. Each of the CD4+ naive, central memory, regulatory and stem cell-like memory populations was sorted via CD45RO/CCR7/CD25/CD127/CD95/CD27. Study-level points and caveats: A moderate, significant TCRB CDR3 shortening appeared in type 1 diabetes across four CD4+ subsets.

Germline V lookup: CDR1 SGHTA, CDR2 FQGNSA. The length of the CDR3 is 14 residues. V was pared by 5 bases and J by 5 bases, with 15 bases between. Material: stem cell memory CD4+ T cells from blood. The chain has TRBV7-2 and TRBJ2-5; D is ambiguous. This TCR was recovered from a woman between 18 and 30 years old with type 1 diabetes. The CDR3 DNA follows: TGTGCCAGCAGCCGCGCCGCGCCGAGCGAGACCCAGTACTTC. This sequence encodes CASSRAAPSETQYF.